The rows below give T cell receptor beta chains drawn from one sample of a study of T cell responses to AZD1222 COVID-19 vaccine. Here immunoSEQ multiplex PCR was the method, and the copy in TCRdb shows in-frame clones only, minus some. The sample holds 100,000 to 150,000 clones; 92% are singletons and the top ten take approximately 1%. Material: peripheral blood, obtained on day 0 of AZD1222 vaccination. The receptors were sampled from an adult in good health. CDR3s include the opening cysteine and the closing phenylalanine or tryptophan. D genes are given only for firm matches. Not all rows give a size; the values are once, few, many and, for expanded clones, a class.

TRBV3-1/TRBV3-2	NA	NA	TRBJ1-6	TGTGCCAGCAGCCAATTCCGACTGGGCTCGGGAGCCCTCCACTTT	CASSQFRLGSGALHF
TRBV5-1	NA	NA	TRBJ2-7	TGCGCCAGCAGCCAAAGACTAGACCCCTACGAGCAGTACTTC	CASSQRLDPYEQYF
TRBV15	NA	NA	TRBJ1-5	TGTGCCACCAGCCGAGGGGACAGCAATCAGCCCCAGCATTTT	CATSRGDSNQPQHF
TRBV14	NA	NA	TRBJ2-7	TGTGCCAGCAGCCAAGATTACATTACCGAGCAGTACTTC	CASSQDYITEQYF
TRBV30	NA	NA	TRBJ1-3	TGTGCCTGGAGTGTTAACTCTGGAAACACCATATATTTT	CAWSVNSGNTIYF
TRBV7-3	NA	NA	TRBJ2-6	TGTGCCAGCAGCCAGGGGAACCGTGTGTCTGGGGCCAACGTCCTGACTTTC	CASSQGNRVSGANVLTF
TRBV29-1	NA	TRBD1	TRBJ1-2	TGCAGCGTTCACCCCCGGACAGGGCTCTCCCTCTATGGCTACACCTTC	CSVHPRTGLSLYGYTF
TRBV9	NA	NA	TRBJ2-1	TGTGCCAGCAGCGTAGAGGGTTTAGAGCCCTTCTTC	CASSVEGLEPFF
TRBV7-6	NA	NA	TRBJ1-1	TGTGCCAGCAGCTTCAATGCTCGCACTGAAGCTTTCTTT	CASSFNARTEAFF
TRBV27	NA	NA	TRBJ1-1	TGTGCCAGCCGTCAAACAGGGACAAACACTGAAGCTTTCTTT	CASRQTGTNTEAFF
TRBV2	NA	NA	TRBJ2-2	TGTGCCAGCAGTCGTACTAGCCGGGGCACCGGGGAGCTGTTTTTT	CASSRTSRGTGELFF
TRBV4-2	NA	TRBD1	TRBJ2-7	TGTGCCAGCAGCCACTCCGGGGGACAGGGAGGCTACGAGCAGTACTTC	CASSHSGGQGGYEQYF
TRBV5-5	NA	NA	TRBJ1-2	TGTGCCAGCAGCTTGGCCCCAGGGAACTATGGCTACACCTTC	CASSLAPGNYGYTF
TRBV19	NA	NA	TRBJ1-2	TGTGCCAGTTTGGGACGGAGTTTTAACTATGGCTACACCTTC	CASLGRSFNYGYTF
TRBV28	NA	NA	TRBJ1-1	TGTGCCAGCACTCCCTTAGGGGCAGAGAACACTGAAGCTTTCTTT	CASTPLGAENTEAFF
TRBV7-8	NA	TRBD1	TRBJ1-1	TGTGCCAGCAGCTTATGGGGACAGGGGACTGAAGCTTTCTTT	CASSLWGQGTEAFF
TRBV11-1	NA	TRBD2	TRBJ2-5	TGTGCCAGCGGGGGAAGCGGGGTACCCCAAGAGACCCAGTACTTC	CASGGSGVPQETQYF
TRBV5-5	NA	TRBD1	TRBJ1-4	TGTGCCAGCAGCTTGGTAGACAGGGTTGGTGAAAAACTGTTTTTT	CASSLVDRVGEKLFF
TRBV28	NA	NA	TRBJ1-1	TGTGCCAGCAGTTCCTACGGCGCGGACTCTGAAGCTTTCTTT	CASSSYGADSEAFF
TRBV6-5	once	NA	TRBJ2-1	TGTGCCAGCAGCCAAGCCCGGGGATCCAATGAGCAGTTCTTC	CASSQARGSNEQFF
TRBV7-9	once	NA	TRBJ2-3	TGTGCCAGCAGCCGAGACGACGGTACGCAGTATTTT	CASSRDDGTQYF
TRBV5-1	NA	NA	TRBJ2-3	TGCGCCAGCAGCTTGGAAGCCCCAGATTATACGCAGTATTTT	CASSLEAPDYTQYF
TRBV27	once	NA	TRBJ1-2	TGTGCCAGCAGTTCGGGGGATCGTGGCTACACCTTC	CASSSGDRGYTF
TRBV18	NA	TRBD2	TRBJ2-1	TGTGCCAGCTCACCTGTGGCGGGAGCGAGAAATGAGCAGTTCTTC	CASSPVAGARNEQFF